The rows below give T cell receptor beta chains drawn from one sample of a study of human T cells and chemical hapten exposure. MiXCR, applied by TCRdb to the RACE reads, yields one record per CDR3 protein. The sample has 300,000 to 350,000 distinct CDR3 sequences, 5.5% to 8% seen once. The sequences come from whole blood, collected in connection with sensitization to the hapten diphenylcyclopropenone (DPC). The receptors stem from a woman younger than 35 with alopecia areata. Some clones in this sample may be carry-over from other donors' samples. CDR3s include the opening cysteine and the closing phenylalanine or tryptophan. The order of the fields is clone size, D gene, J gene, V gene, CDR3 protein, CDR3 DNA. A D gene is named only where the DNA matches it firmly. The size of a clone is reported for some rows only, either as once, few or many, or as a class for expanded clones.

many	TRBD2	TRBJ2-3	TRBV7-2	CASSLGLAGGTDTQYF	TGTGCCAGCAGCTTGGGACTAGCGGGAGGAACAGATACGCAGTATTTT
many	.	TRBJ2-7	TRBV7-8	CASSTRDKTYEQYF	TGTGCCAGCAGCACCAGGGACAAGACCTACGAGCAGTACTTC
many	.	TRBJ1-4	TRBV7-9	CASRALNEKLFF	TGTGCCAGCAGGGCCCTAAATGAAAAACTGTTTTTT
many	TRBD1	TRBJ1-1	TRBV20-1	CSARLRGRRTEAFF	TGCAGTGCTAGACTCAGGGGGCGAAGGACTGAAGCTTTCTTT
.	TRBD2	TRBJ2-3	TRBV11-2	CASSLQRGADTQYF	TGTGCCAGCAGCCTCCAGCGGGGTGCAGATACGCAGTATTTT
many	.	TRBJ2-6	TRBV15	CATSSLGTPGANVLTF	TGTGCCACCAGCAGCCTTGGGACTCCCGGGGCCAACGTCCTGACTTTC
.	TRBD1	TRBJ1-2	TRBV4-2	CASSHAGTGDYGYTF	TGTGCCAGCAGCCATGCCGGGACAGGGGACTATGGCTACACCTTC
few	.	TRBJ1-4	TRBV12-3/TRBV12-4	CASSFGGLKLFF	TGTGCCAGCAGTTTTGGAGGGCTCAAACTGTTTTTT
many	.	TRBJ1-6	TRBV28	CASSPGTSVSPLHF	TGTGCCAGCAGTCCCGGGACATCGGTTTCACCCCTCCACTTT
few	TRBD1	TRBJ1-3	TRBV7-9	CASSFGQGSGNTIYF	TGTGCCAGCAGCTTCGGACAGGGGTCTGGAAACACCATATATTTT
many	.	TRBJ1-2	TRBV29-1	CSVEGESGRNYGYTF	TGCAGCGTTGAGGGGGAGTCGGGACGGAACTATGGCTACACCTTC
many	TRBD2	TRBJ2-5	TRBV6-5	CASSNPSSGEETQYF	TGTGCCAGCAGTAACCCCAGTAGCGGGGAAGAGACCCAGTACTTC
.	TRBD1	TRBJ1-2	TRBV19	CASSTRDSSFGGYTF	TGTGCCAGTAGTACCAGGGACAGTTCGTTCGGCGGCTACACCTTC
.	.	TRBJ2-6	TRBV25-1	CASSDGSGANVLTF	TGTGCCAGCAGTGATGGTTCTGGGGCCAACGTCCTGACTTTC
many	.	TRBJ2-3	TRBV7-9	CASARTEDTQYF	TGTGCCAGCGCCCGGACAGAAGATACGCAGTATTTT